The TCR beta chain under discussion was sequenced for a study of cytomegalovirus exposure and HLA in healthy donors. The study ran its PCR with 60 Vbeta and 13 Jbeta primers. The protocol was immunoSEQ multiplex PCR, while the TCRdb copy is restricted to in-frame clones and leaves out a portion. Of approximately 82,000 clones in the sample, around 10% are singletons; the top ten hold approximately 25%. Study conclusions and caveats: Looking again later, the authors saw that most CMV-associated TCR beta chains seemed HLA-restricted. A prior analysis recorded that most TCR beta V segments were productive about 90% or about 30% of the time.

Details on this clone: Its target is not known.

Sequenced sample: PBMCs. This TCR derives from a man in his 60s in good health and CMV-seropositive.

Here the CDR3 DNA reads TGTGCCAGCAGGTTGTCAGGGGCGGAGGGCTACACCTTC. Translated, it gives CASRLSGAEGYTF. V and J are TRBV27 and TRBJ1-2, with a tentative D call TRBD1 (6 bases). V lost 6 bases and J 8 bases, leaving 16 bases between the germline ends. The CDR3 has 13 amino acids. Germline-derived CDR1 and CDR2 are MNHEY and SMNVEV (reference sequence).